Listed below are T cell receptor beta chains from one sample, sequenced in a study of CD8 T cells in Susac syndrome. TCRdb reprocessed the immunoSEQ multiplex PCR reads via MiXCR and lists one record per CDR3 protein. The table includes 140,000 or so distinct CDR3 sequences, around 94% detected once. Specimen: CD4+ T cells from PBMCs. These receptors all come from a human donor in good health. CDR3s include the opening cysteine and the closing phenylalanine or tryptophan. D genes are given only for firm matches. The listing skips clone size in some rows; elsewhere it reads once, few, many or a size class.

>TRBV27|TRBJ1-2|NA|13|NA
CASRESGIYGYTF
TGTGCCAGCAGGGAAAGTGGGATTTATGGCTACACCTTC
>TRBV19|TRBJ2-3|NA|15|TRBD2
CASGGLAGGKDTQYF
TGTGCCAGTGGCGGACTAGCGGGAGGGAAAGATACGCAGTATTTT
>TRBV27|TRBJ2-1|NA|13|NA
CASSKGLYNEQFF
TGTGCCAGCTCGAAGGGACTGTACAATGAGCAGTTCTTC
>TRBV7-9|TRBJ1-2|NA|11|NA
CGFGGIYGYTF
TGTGGATTTGGGGGGATCTATGGCTACACCTTC
>TRBV4-2|TRBJ2-3|NA|17|NA
CASSQDRLRFSTDTQYF
TGTGCCAGCAGCCAAGATCGACTACGCTTTAGCACAGATACGCAGTATTTT
>TRBV6-1|TRBJ1-5|NA|13|NA
CASRGQGNQPQHF
TGTGCCAGCAGAGGGCAGGGCAATCAGCCCCAGCATTTT
>TRBV11-2|TRBJ2-5|NA|17|TRBD2
CASSSSGLAYRQETQYF
TGTGCCAGCAGCTCCTCAGGACTAGCGTATAGGCAAGAGACCCAGTACTTC
>TRBV3-1|TRBJ2-5|once|15|TRBD2
CASSQGAGLAGTQYF
TGTGCCAGCAGCCAAGGGGCGGGACTAGCAGGGACCCAGTACTTC
>TRBV29-1|TRBJ2-1|once|13|TRBD1
CSSPRDRSNEQFF
TGCAGCTCCCCCCGGGACAGGAGCAATGAGCAGTTCTTC
>TRBV29-1|TRBJ2-7|NA|18|NA
CSVGVGYRATWGSYEQYF
TGCAGCGTAGGGGTGGGCTATAGAGCCACCTGGGGTTCCTACGAGCAGTACTTC
>TRBV2|TRBJ1-1|NA|13|NA
CASSEWDGYEAFF
TGTGCCAGCAGTGAATGGGACGGATATGAAGCTTTCTTT
>TRBV3-1|TRBJ2-5|once|17|TRBD2
CASSQFRTSGRGETQYF
TGTGCCAGCAGCCAATTCCGGACTAGCGGGAGAGGAGAGACCCAGTACTTC
>TRBV4-2|TRBJ2-3|NA|16|TRBD2
CASSQESAGVVDTQYF
TGTGCCAGCAGCCAAGAATCAGCGGGAGTGGTAGATACGCAGTATTTT
>TRBV18|TRBJ2-3|NA|14|NA
CASSPPDGGDTQYF
TGTGCCAGCTCCCCTCCGGACGGGGGAGATACGCAGTATTTT
>TRBV3-1|TRBJ2-1|NA|17|TRBD2
CASSQAAGESVYNEQFF
TGTGCCAGCAGCCAAGCCGCGGGAGAAAGTGTTTACAATGAGCAGTTCTTC
>TRBV9|TRBJ2-7|NA|16|TRBD2
CASSVGGLAGFYEQYF
TGTGCCAGCAGCGTAGGGGGACTAGCGGGGTTCTACGAGCAGTACTTC
>TRBV12-3/TRBV12-4|TRBJ2-7|NA|16|TRBD1
CASSQGSGTGSDEQYF
TGTGCCAGCAGTCAGGGTTCGGGGACAGGGAGCGACGAGCAGTACTTC
>TRBV30|TRBJ1-2|NA|15|NA
CASRGKPTGGGGYTF
TGTGCCTCAAGGGGAAAACCGACAGGTGGTGGAGGCTACACCTTC
>TRBV15|TRBJ1-1|NA|15|NA
CATSRDVQGITEAFF
TGTGCCACCAGCAGAGATGTTCAGGGAATCACTGAAGCTTTCTTT
>TRBV2|TRBJ2-7|NA|13|NA
CASRDDSSYEQYF
TGTGCCAGCAGGGACGACAGCTCCTACGAGCAGTACTTC
>TRBV9|TRBJ2-5|NA|14|NA
CASSTGTYQETQYF
TGTGCCAGCAGTACCGGGACCTACCAAGAGACCCAGTACTTC
>TRBV24-1|TRBJ2-3|NA|19|NA
CATSDLQGAASGTTDTQYF
TGTGCCACCAGTGATCTACAGGGGGCGGCTAGCGGGACCACAGATACGCAGTATTTT
>TRBV25-1|TRBJ1-2|NA|14|TRBD1
CASSPSDRPYGYTF
TGTGCCAGCAGTCCCTCGGACAGGCCCTATGGCTACACCTTC
>TRBV4-2|TRBJ1-6|NA|17|TRBD1
CASSQALKGQANSPLHF
TGTGCCAGCAGCCAAGCTCTAAAGGGACAGGCAAATTCACCCCTCCACTTT
>TRBV20-1|TRBJ2-1|NA|13|TRBD2
CSARPLARDEQFF
TGCAGTGCTAGGCCACTAGCGAGGGATGAGCAGTTCTTC
>TRBV28|TRBJ2-1|NA|16|NA
CASSSPGAATYNEQFF
TGTGCCAGCAGTTCCCCGGGGGCTGCCACCTACAATGAGCAGTTCTTC
>TRBV3-1|TRBJ1-2|NA|16|NA
CASSHTPGKSHYGYTF
TGTGCCAGCAGCCACACCCCGGGGAAGTCGCACTATGGCTACACCTTC
>TRBV30|TRBJ1-5|NA|15|TRBD1
CAWTLPGTGRQPQHF
TGTGCCTGGACCCTACCCGGGACAGGGAGGCAGCCCCAGCATTTT
>TRBV3-1|TRBJ2-1|NA|12|TRBD2
CASSQASGWQFF
TGTGCCAGCAGCCAGGCTAGCGGGTGGCAGTTCTTC
>TRBV19|TRBJ1-1|NA|17|TRBD1
CASRLKRTGVGNTEAFF
TGTGCCAGTAGATTAAAAAGGACAGGGGTAGGGAACACTGAAGCTTTCTTT
>TRBV20-1|TRBJ1-1|NA|13|TRBD1
CSARTQGGIEAFF
TGCAGTGCTAGGACCCAGGGGGGGATTGAAGCTTTCTTT
>TRBV18|TRBJ1-2|NA|14|NA
CASSPWESAYGYTF
TGTGCCAGCTCACCATGGGAGTCGGCCTATGGCTACACCTTC
>TRBV10-2|TRBJ1-1|NA|18|NA
CASSGARYPPGLNTEAFF
TGCGCCAGCAGTGGCGCTCGGTACCCTCCGGGGTTGAACACTGAAGCTTTCTTT
>TRBV5-1|TRBJ1-1|NA|14|NA
CASSADGMNTEAFF
TGCGCCAGCAGCGCAGACGGCATGAACACTGAAGCTTTCTTT
>TRBV20-1|TRBJ2-7|NA|15|TRBD2
CSADRTSESSYEQYF
TGCAGTGCTGACCGGACTAGCGAGAGCTCCTACGAGCAGTACTTC
>TRBV18|TRBJ1-1|NA|13|NA
CASSPKGNTEAFF
TGTGCCAGCTCACCAAAGGGGAACACTGAAGCTTTCTTT
>TRBV5-1|TRBJ1-2|NA|16|TRBD1
CASSLWGQRKNYGYTF
TGCGCCAGCAGCTTGTGGGGACAGAGGAAAAACTATGGCTACACCTTC
>TRBV12-3/TRBV12-4|TRBJ2-1|NA|16|TRBD2
CASSPRTSGSNNEQFF
TGTGCCAGCAGTCCTAGAACTAGCGGGAGTAATAATGAGCAGTTCTTC
>TRBV9|TRBJ2-3|NA|16|NA
CASSVASAGNTDTQYF
TGTGCCAGCAGCGTAGCCTCAGCGGGTAACACAGATACGCAGTATTTT
>TRBV19|TRBJ1-1|NA|14|TRBD1
CASRTQGARTEAFF
TGTGCCAGTAGGACACAGGGGGCCCGCACTGAAGCTTTCTTT
>TRBV5-1|TRBJ1-5|NA|15|NA
CASSLAGIQSQPQHF
TGCGCCAGCAGCTTAGCAGGGATCCAAAGTCAGCCCCAGCATTTT
>TRBV27|TRBJ1-1|once|15|TRBD1
CASSASSGTGAEAFF
TGTGCCAGCAGTGCGTCGTCCGGGACAGGGGCTGAAGCTTTCTTT
>TRBV7-8|TRBJ2-5|NA|15|NA
CASTHRREYGETQYF
TGTGCCAGCACCCATAGACGGGAGTATGGGGAGACCCAGTACTTC
>TRBV5-6|TRBJ2-5|NA|16|NA
CASSYSTGGGRETQYF
TGTGCCAGCAGCTATTCTACAGGGGGGGGTCGGGAGACCCAGTACTTC
>TRBV18|TRBJ2-7|NA|14|TRBD1
CASSPDRGGHEQYF
TGTGCCAGCTCACCGGACAGGGGAGGCCACGAGCAGTACTTC
>TRBV18|TRBJ1-1|NA|13|NA
CASSPQKNTEAFF
TGTGCCAGCTCCCCACAGAAGAACACTGAAGCTTTCTTT
>TRBV18|TRBJ2-5|NA|13|NA
CASSPLSGETQYF
TGTGCCAGCTCACCACTCTCAGGAGAGACCCAGTACTTC
>TRBV12-3/TRBV12-4|TRBJ1-1|once|14|TRBD1
CASSRRQGATEAFF
TGTGCCAGCAGCCGTAGACAGGGCGCCACTGAAGCTTTCTTT
>TRBV29-1|TRBJ1-1|NA|16|NA
CSVNRVGGRRSTEAFF
TGCAGCGTTAATAGAGTCGGGGGGAGGAGAAGTACTGAAGCTTTCTTT